This entry concerns a single TCR beta chain. Its matching antigen is unknown. For TCR beta, libraries came from iRepertoire HTBI primers and Arm-PCR of CDR3 regions. TCRdb used MiXCR to reprocess the multiplex PCR reads, holding one entry per CDR3 protein. The profile shows about 450,000 distinct CDR3 sequences, 14% of them singletons. The record originates from a study of regulatory T cells in long-lasting Graves disease. Study in general: Newly diagnosed Graves' patients took antithyroid drugs under 3 months. Study-wide findings and caveats: Sample size, which was small, may have reduced accuracy. Favored usage of TRBV28, TRBJ1-2 and TRBJ2-5 was recorded in persistent disease. TCR diversity was lower in persistent than newly diagnosed Graves' disease.

The germline V gene encodes CDR1 SEHNR and CDR2 FQNEAQ (reference sequence). Trimming took 8 bases from V and 8 from J, leaving 22 bases between them. The CDR3 is made up of 16 amino acids. Specified time point: newly diagnosed GD, antithyroid drugs for less than 3 months. Construction of the TCR library relied on RNA isolated from PBMCs. In addition, the sample was reused for a study of T cells in Graves' hyperthyroidism and ophthalmopathy.

Sequenced here: peripheral blood mononuclear cells (PBMCs), sampled at new diagnosis, from a patient treated with antithyroid drugs. The TCR sequence derives from a woman aged 50 to 60 with Graves disease. This chain uses TRBV7-9 with TRBJ1-6; a weak D match, TRBD1 (5 bases). The CDR3 DNA follows: TGTGCCAGCGGCGAATCCCTGGGGGGAAAAGATTCACCCCTCCACTTT. It is translated as CASGESLGGKDSPLHF.